What follows are 29 T cell receptor beta chains derived from one specimen sequenced in a study of cytomegalovirus exposure and HLA in healthy donors. PCR employed 60 Vbeta and 13 Jbeta primers. Generated by immunoSEQ multiplex PCR, the TCRdb table keeps only in-frame clones and is missing some. The table includes under 150,000 clones, around three quarters detected once. The sequenced material came from PBMCs. The origin of the receptors is a man aged 25-40 years in good health and CMV-seronegative.

The gene calls are TRBV27 and TRBJ1-1; no reliable D call. Germline CDR1 reads MNHEY; CDR2 reads SMNVEV (reference sequence). This CDR3 spans 16 amino acids. The V end lost 6 bases, the J end lost 7 bases, and 24 bases lay between the germline ends. The CDR3 nucleotides read TGTGCCAGCAGGATCACCCCGCTCGGGGAACGGGTTGAAGCTTTCTTT. The encoded protein is CASRITPLGERVEAFF.

The rearrangement joins TRBV19 to TRBJ2-7, with D perhaps matching TRBD1 (5 bases). CDR1 is LNHDA and CDR2 is SQIVND in the germline V gene (reference sequence). Deletions cut 1 base from V and 5 bases from J, with 15 bases between. The CDR3 covers 15 residues. In DNA form, the CDR3 reads TGTGCCAGTAGTATAGCGGCGGTTATAGGGGACGAGCAGTACTTC. Its protein is CASSIAAVIGDEQYF.

The table lists this clone with a count of one. J is TRBJ2-1 and V is TRBV4-3; TRBD2 aligns across 9 bases. The germline V gene encodes CDR1 LGHNA and CDR2 YSLEER. This CDR3 has 15 amino acids. Losses at the gene ends were 1 base for V and 10 bases for J; bases not matched to a gene: 8. CDR3 coding DNA: TGCGCCAGCAGCCAAGGGTTAGCGGGGGTCCGGGAGCAGTTCTTC. Its translation: CASSQGLAGVREQFF.

This chain uses TRBV6-1 with TRBJ1-5; 7 nucleotides agree with TRBD1. Germline V gene lookup returns CDR1 MNHNS and CDR2 SASEGT. Losses at the gene ends were 7 bases for V and 2 bases for J; bases not matched to a gene: 8. This CDR3 contains 15 residues. The CDR3 bases are TGTGCCAGCACAGGGGGGAGGTGGGGCAATCAGCCCCAGCATTTT. Translation: CASTGGRWGNQPQHF.

The chain has TRBV29-1 and TRBJ2-7; the D gene is possibly TRBD2 (6 bases). The CDR3 is 16 residues long. From germline, CDR1 is SQVTM and CDR2 ANQGSEA. Trimming took 4 bases from V and 9 from J, leaving 28 bases between them. Here the CDR3 DNA reads TGCAGCGTTGTGCGGGGAGTGAGAGTGGGTAAGCGCGGGCAGTACTTC. Its translation is CSVVRGVRVGKRGQYF.

The chain employs TRBV6-1 and TRBJ2-7; D may be TRBD2 (6 bases). The V end was cut by 1 base, the J end by 2 bases, with 12 bases between. CDR1 and CDR2 from the germline V gene are MNHNS and SASEGT. The CDR3 spans 15 residues. The DNA of the CDR3 is TGTGCCAGCAGTGAAGATGCGGGGTCTCCCTACGAGCAGTACTTC. Translation: CASSEDAGSPYEQYF.

The chain carries TRBV5-5 and TRBJ2-7; 7 bases are shared with TRBD1. The CDR3 extends over 15 amino acids. Trimming took 0 bases from V and 2 from J; bases not matched to a gene: 5. CDR1 and CDR2 (germline): SGHKS, YYEKEE (reference sequence). In DNA form, the CDR3 reads TGTGCCAGCAGCTTGGTCCAGGGGGTTACCTACGAGCAGTACTTC. Translation gives CASSLVQGVTYEQYF.

The chain uses TRBV7-2 and TRBJ1-1; D perhaps matches TRBD1 (6 bases). V was cut by 1 base and J by 0 bases, with 12 bases left in between. Per the germline V gene, CDR1 is SGHTA and CDR2 is FQGNSA. This CDR3 is 16 amino acids long. DNA of the CDR3: TGTGCCAGCAGCTTAGGAAGTGGACAGTTGAACACTGAAGCTTTCTTT. Amino acid sequence: CASSLGSGQLNTEAFF.

The J gene is TRBJ1-5, the V gene TRBV5-1; D is undetermined. Germline lookup yields CDR1 SGHRS and CDR2 YFSETQ. Between the trimmed V and J ends, which lost 1 base and 5 bases, there was a span of 13 bases. This CDR3 region has 15 residues. The CDR3 here is CASSLNGETHQPQHF. The DNA for the CDR3 is TGCGCCAGCAGCTTGAACGGGGAGACACATCAGCCCCAGCATTTT.

This chain links TRBV10-3 with TRBJ2-5; D is possibly TRBD2 (6 bases). CDR3 length: 12 residues. Germline CDR1 reads ENHRY; CDR2 reads SYGVKD. Trimming took off 10 bases at V and 2 bases at J, with 11 bases between the two ends. CDR3 sequence reads: CASGTLQETQYF. CDR3 nucleotides: TGTGCCAGCGGGACGTTACAAGAGACCCAGTACTTC.

The chain has TRBV7-9 and TRBJ2-5, with 7 bases lining up with TRBD2. The tail of the sequence fits TRBJ2-7 better, so the J call may be wrong. Germline CDR1 and CDR2: SEHNR and FQNEAQ (reference sequence). The CDR3 runs 13 residues. The CDR3, as DNA: TGTGCCAGTCGTCCCCGGGGGGAATACGAGCAGTACTTC. Amino acid sequence: CASRPRGEYEQYF.

The chain combines TRBV5-1 with TRBJ2-6; 12 bases are shared with TRBD1. The CDR3 runs 19 residues. V gave up 3 bases and J gave up 0 bases; unmatched junction bases: 7. Germline V gene lookup returns CDR1 SGHRS and CDR2 YFSETQ. The CDR3 loop reads CASSYGTGGSLSGANVLTF. DNA of the CDR3: TGCGCCAGCAGCTACGGGACAGGGGGCAGCCTCTCTGGGGCCAACGTCCTGACTTTC.

This chain uses TRBV5-4 with TRBJ2-5, with D perhaps TRBD2 (6 bases). V lost 0 bases and J lost 9, with 15 bases in between. Germline V CDR1 and CDR2: SGHNT, YYREEE (reference sequence). This CDR3 is built from 14 residues. CDR3 in amino acids: CASSLGTTGGAQYF. The CDR3 nucleotides read TGTGCCAGCAGCTTGGGGACTACTGGAGGGGCCCAGTACTTC.

The chain is built from TRBV7-9 and TRBJ1-2; possible D gene TRBD1, 6 bases. This CDR3 has 18 residues. Germline V gene lookup returns CDR1 SEHNR and CDR2 FQNEAQ (reference sequence). The ends were cut back, 1 base at V and 8 bases at J, with 26 bases in the middle. The CDR3 DNA reads TGTGCCAGCAGCTTAGAACCCAGGGGAATAGGCTCCAATCGGGGCTACACCTTC. Protein: CASSLEPRGIGSNRGYTF.

This sequence joins TRBV7-9 and TRBJ1-4; 7 nucleotides line up with TRBD1. With 1 base clipped from V and 8 bases from J, the junction kept 10 bases outside the gene matches. From germline, CDR1 is SEHNR and CDR2 FQNEAQ (reference sequence). The CDR3 length is 16 residues. The CDR3 DNA sequence: TGTGCCAGCAGCTTAGTCCCACAGGGGCATTTAGAAAAACTGTTTTTT. As protein: CASSLVPQGHLEKLFF.

The genes are TRBV10-3 and TRBJ2-7; 8 bases fit TRBD1. Germline trimming cut 2 bases from V and 5 bases from J; bases unmatched to any gene: 5. This CDR3 contains 14 residues. The germline CDR1 and CDR2 sequences are ENHRY and SYGVKD. CDR3 protein: CAISEIQGAHEQYF. The CDR3 nucleotides are TGTGCCATCAGTGAGATCCAGGGGGCACACGAGCAGTACTTC.

This clone was seen a single time. The genes are TRBV7-8 and TRBJ1-4, with D perhaps TRBD1 (6 bases). The CDR3 is 15 amino acids. Germline V gene data show CDR1 as SGHVS and CDR2 as FQNEAQ. Trimming removed 5 bases at V and 0 bases at J, with 10 bases between. Here the CDR3 DNA reads TGTGCCAGCAGCCCGTACAGGGCAACTAATGAAAAACTGTTTTTT. The encoded protein is CASSPYRATNEKLFF.

The chain recombines TRBV5-1 with TRBJ1-4; D gene unclear. The length of the CDR3 is 11 residues. V was clipped by 5 bases and J by 4 bases, with 3 bases between them. CDR1 SGHRS and CDR2 YFSETQ come from the germline V gene. CDR3 DNA sequence: TGCGCCAGCAGACTTAATGAAAAACTGTTTTTT. Protein sequence: CASRLNEKLFF. Full variable domain (remainder filled in from reference TRBV5-1 and TRBJ1-4): KAGVTQTPRYLIKTRGQQVTLSCSPISGHRSVSWYQQTPGQGLQFLFEYFSETQRNKGNFPGRFSGRQFSNSRSEMNVSTLELGDSALYLCASRLNEKLFFGSGTQLSVL.

V and J are TRBV5-4 and TRBJ2-3; 8 positions agree with TRBD2. This CDR3 has 14 residues. Germline CDR1 is SGHNT and CDR2 is YYREEE (reference sequence). V lost 4 bases to trimming and J lost 6 bases; unmatched junction nucleotides: 7. The CDR3 here is CASSPYASGDTQYF. For the CDR3, the DNA is TGTGCCAGCAGCCCCTACGCTAGCGGGGATACGCAGTATTTT.

The chain recombines TRBV7-2 with TRBJ2-2; D is perhaps TRBD2 (5 bases). Germline assignment: CDR1 SGHTA and CDR2 FQGNSA. Trimming removed 6 bases from V and 3 bases from J, with 11 bases in between. The CDR3 runs 14 residues. The CDR3 loop is CASRQILDTGELFF. In nucleotides, the CDR3 is TGTGCCAGCAGACAAATACTAGACACCGGGGAGCTGTTTTTT. Drawing the rest from reference TRBV7-2 and TRBJ2-2, the complete variable domain is GAGVSQSPSNKVTEKGKDVELRCDPISGHTALYWYRQSLGQGLEFLIYFQGNSAPDKSGLPSDRFSAERTGGSVSTLTIQRTQQEDSAVYLCASRQILDTGELFFGEGSRLTVL.

The chain recombines TRBV19 with TRBJ1-2; TRBD1 aligns across 11 bases. V was pared by 5 bases and J by 11 bases, with 7 bases of the junction left unmatched. Germline CDR1 reads LNHDA; CDR2 reads SQIVND (reference sequence). The CDR3 is 13 residues long. The CDR3 loop reads CASSPRDRGMYTF. For the CDR3, the DNA is TGTGCCAGTAGTCCGCGGGACAGGGGGATGTACACCTTC.

The chain joins TRBV19 to TRBJ2-3; 9 bases are a match to TRBD1. V dropped 7 bases and J dropped 3; count of bases not matched to a gene: 5. Germline CDR1 reads LNHDA; CDR2 reads SQIVND (reference sequence). The CDR3 sequence is 14 residues long. The CDR3 reads CASTLDRGTDTQYF. DNA of the CDR3: TGTGCCAGTACCCTTGACAGGGGGACAGATACGCAGTATTTT. Full variable domain (rest looked up from reference TRBV19 and TRBJ2-3): DGGITQSPKYLFRKEGQNVTLSCEQNLNHDAMYWYRQDPGQGLRLIYYSQIVNDFQKGDIAEGYSVSREKKESFPLTVTSAQKNPTAFYLCASTLDRGTDTQYFGPGTRLTVL.

This chain joins TRBV7-8 and TRBJ1-3, with no clear D. V lost 5 bases to trimming and J lost 4 bases, with 12 bases between them. Germline lookup yields CDR1 SGHVS and CDR2 FQNEAQ. This CDR3 has 14 residues. The CDR3 spells CASSPAEVGNTIYF. As DNA, the CDR3 is TGTGCCAGCAGCCCTGCGGAAGTAGGAAACACCATATATTTT.

CDR3 sequence (DNA): TGTGCCAGCAGCCGCTACGGGAATGAGCAGTTCTTC. Translation gives CASSRYGNEQFF. The rearrangement links TRBV7-9 to TRBJ2-1, with D hard to call. Germline V lookup: CDR1 SEHNR, CDR2 FQNEAQ (reference sequence). With 5 bases removed from V and 7 bases from J, the gap between germline ends came to 9 bases. The CDR3 extends over 12 amino acids.

The chain links TRBV30 to TRBJ1-1; 10 bases line up with TRBD1. The CDR3 has 14 residues. V gave up 3 bases and J gave up 6 bases; unmatched junction bases: 7. Germline CDR1 GTSNPN, CDR2 SVGIG (reference sequence). CDR3: CAWRPDRGSAEAFF. CDR3 DNA sequence: TGTGCCTGGAGGCCGGACAGGGGGAGTGCTGAAGCTTTCTTT.

The V gene is TRBV27, the J gene TRBJ2-5; 7 positions match TRBD1. CDR3 length: 17 amino acids. Germline CDR1 MNHEY, CDR2 SMNVEV (reference sequence). The ends lost 8 bases at V and 1 base at J; junction bases unmatched: 16. For the CDR3, the DNA is TGTGCCAGCGCCTCTAGTTCAGGGGACAGTTTCCAAGAGACCCAGTACTTC. Protein sequence: CASASSSGDSFQETQYF.

This chain joins TRBV5-6 and TRBJ1-3, with 7 nucleotides matching TRBD1. This CDR3 is 18 amino acids long. V trimming: 2 bases; J trimming: 0 bases; junction bases outside the gene matches: 11. Germline values: CDR1 SGHDT, CDR2 YYEEEE. The DNA for the CDR3 is TGTGCCAGCAGCTTCGTCCAGGGGGTGGCTGTCTCTGGAAACACCATATATTTT. This gives the protein CASSFVQGVAVSGNTIYF.

This sequence joins TRBV28 and TRBJ2-2; weak D call: TRBD2 (6 bases). The length of the CDR3 is 14 residues. Trimming removed 10 bases at V and 5 bases at J, with 17 bases between. Looked up from germline, CDR1 is MDHEN and CDR2 is SYDVKM. CDR3 region: CATPMEGRTGELFF. CDR3 DNA sequence: TGTGCCACCCCCATGGAGGGAAGGACCGGGGAGCTGTTTTTT.

This chain connects TRBV18 to TRBJ2-4, with D possibly being TRBD1 (6 bases). The CDR3 is 15 amino acids. CDR1 is KGHSH, CDR2 LQKENI, per germline. Trimming took 3 bases from V and 5 from J, leaving 14 bases between them. The CDR3, as DNA: TGTGCCAGCTCACCGACCGGGACACTAGAAAACATTCAGTACTTC. Protein product: CASSPTGTLENIQYF.